This T cell receptor (beta chain) emerged from a study of T cells after yellow fever vaccination. This CDR3 region has 15 residues. Deletions cut 5 bases from V and 9 bases from J, with 25 bases between. Germline V gives CDR1 DFQATT, CDR2 SNEGSKA (reference sequence). TCRdb called the 5' RACE reads again in MiXCR, with one record for every CDR3 protein. This sample has approximately 140,000 distinct CDR3 sequences; roughly 8.2% occur once, and the top ten carry approximately 0.67%. This clonotype showed up many times. This chain joins TRBV20-1 and TRBJ2-5, with D possibly being TRBD2 (5 bases). The origin of this receptor is a man aged 25-45 years who received the YFV17D yellow fever vaccine. Sequenced material: CD4+ T cells sorted from PBMCs, taken 5 days after the yellow fever booster vaccination. CDR3 sequence reads: CSAHRVASLSGAQYF. CDR3 coding DNA: TGCAGTGCTCACCGGGTAGCGTCACTTTCTGGGGCCCAGTACTTC.